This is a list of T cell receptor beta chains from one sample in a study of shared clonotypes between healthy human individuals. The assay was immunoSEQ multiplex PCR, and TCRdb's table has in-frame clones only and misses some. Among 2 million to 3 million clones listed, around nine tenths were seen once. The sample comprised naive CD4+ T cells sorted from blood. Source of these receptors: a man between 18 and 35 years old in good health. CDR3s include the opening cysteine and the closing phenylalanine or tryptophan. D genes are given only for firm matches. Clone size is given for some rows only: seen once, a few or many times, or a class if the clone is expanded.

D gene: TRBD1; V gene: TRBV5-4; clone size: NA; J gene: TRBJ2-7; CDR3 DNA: TGTGCCAGCAGCTTGAGTTCGGGACAGGGACTCTACGAGCAGTACTTC; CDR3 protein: CASSLSSGQGLYEQYF
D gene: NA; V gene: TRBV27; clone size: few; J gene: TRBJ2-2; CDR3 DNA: TGTGCCAGCAGTTTGGGACGTACCGGGGAGCTGTTTTTT; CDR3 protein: CASSLGRTGELFF
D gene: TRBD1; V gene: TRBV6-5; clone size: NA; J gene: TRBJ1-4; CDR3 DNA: TGTGCCAGCAGTAGGAGGGGGCGAGGAAAACTGTTTTTT; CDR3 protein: CASSRRGRGKLFF
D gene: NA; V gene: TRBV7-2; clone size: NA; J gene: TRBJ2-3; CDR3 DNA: TGTGCCAGCAGCTTAAGGCCAGCCGGGGGCGGTGATACGCAGTATTTT; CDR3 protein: CASSLRPAGGGDTQYF
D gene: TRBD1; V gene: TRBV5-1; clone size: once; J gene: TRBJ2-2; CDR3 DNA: TGCGCCAGCAGCTATGACAGGGGTGACACCGGGGAGCTGTTTTTT; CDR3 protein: CASSYDRGDTGELFF
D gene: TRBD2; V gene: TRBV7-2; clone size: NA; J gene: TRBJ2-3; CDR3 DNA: TGTGCCAGCAGCTTACGACTAGCGGGAGGCTTCACAGATACGCAGTATTTT; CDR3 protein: CASSLRLAGGFTDTQYF
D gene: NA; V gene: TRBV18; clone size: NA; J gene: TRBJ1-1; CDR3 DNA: TGTGCCAGCTCACTATCACAGGGTAGAGCTTTCTTT; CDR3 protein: CASSLSQGRAFF
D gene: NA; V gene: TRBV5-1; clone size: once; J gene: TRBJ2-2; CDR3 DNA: TGCGCCAGCAGCCCCCCCTCTAGGGGAAACACCGGGGAGCTGTTTTTT; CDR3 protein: CASSPPSRGNTGELFF
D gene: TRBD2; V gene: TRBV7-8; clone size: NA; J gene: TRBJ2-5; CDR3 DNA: TGTGCCAGCAGCTTAGCGCGGGGACTAGCGGGGAGGGTCCAAGAGACCCAGTACTTC; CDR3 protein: CASSLARGLAGRVQETQYF
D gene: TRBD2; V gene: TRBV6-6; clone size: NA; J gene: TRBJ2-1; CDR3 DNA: TGTGCCAGCAGTCAAGATTTAGCGGGGGGGTACAATGAGCAGTTCTTC; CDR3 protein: CASSQDLAGGYNEQFF
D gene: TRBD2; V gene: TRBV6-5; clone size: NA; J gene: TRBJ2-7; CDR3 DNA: TGTGCCAGCAGAATCCGGGGGGTCTACGAGCAGTACTTC; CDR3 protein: CASRIRGVYEQYF
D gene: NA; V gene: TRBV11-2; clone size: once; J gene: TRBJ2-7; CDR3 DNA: TGTGCCAGCAGCTTAAAGTACGGGGAGCAGTACTTC; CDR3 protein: CASSLKYGEQYF
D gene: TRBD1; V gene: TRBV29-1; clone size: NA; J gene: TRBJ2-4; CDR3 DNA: TGCAGCGTTGAGGATTGGTCCGGGACAGAAAACATTCAGTACTTC; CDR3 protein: CSVEDWSGTENIQYF
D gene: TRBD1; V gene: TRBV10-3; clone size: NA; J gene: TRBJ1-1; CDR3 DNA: TGTGCCATCAGGGGGACAGGGGGCACTGAAGCTTTCTTT; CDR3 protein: CAIRGTGGTEAFF
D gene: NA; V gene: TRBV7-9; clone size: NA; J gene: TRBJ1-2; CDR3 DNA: TGTGCCAGCAGCTTAACATCGAGGTCAAACTATGGCTACACCTTC; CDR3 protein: CASSLTSRSNYGYTF
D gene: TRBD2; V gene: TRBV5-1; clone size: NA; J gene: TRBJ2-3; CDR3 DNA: TGCGCCAGCAGCTTGGTCCGTCTAGCGGGAGGAGTAGCAGATACGCAGTATTTT; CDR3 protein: CASSLVRLAGGVADTQYF
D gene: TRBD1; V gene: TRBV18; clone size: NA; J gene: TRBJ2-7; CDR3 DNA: TGTGCCAGCTCTCCCGACAGGGTCGGCGAGCAGTACTTC; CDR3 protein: CASSPDRVGEQYF
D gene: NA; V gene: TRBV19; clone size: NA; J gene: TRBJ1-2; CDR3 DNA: TGTGCCAGTACTCACCCGGCGGGGAATACGGCTAACTATGGCTACACCTTC; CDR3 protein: CASTHPAGNTANYGYTF
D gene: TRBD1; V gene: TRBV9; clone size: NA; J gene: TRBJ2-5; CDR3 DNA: TGTGCCAGCAGCATACGGGACAGAAGGGAAGAGACCCAGTACTTC; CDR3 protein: CASSIRDRREETQYF
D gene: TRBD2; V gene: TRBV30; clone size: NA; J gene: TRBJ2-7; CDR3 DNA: TGTGCCTGGAGTGGGCGAGGGCTAGCGGGAGGCAAGCAGTACTTC; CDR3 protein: CAWSGRGLAGGKQYF
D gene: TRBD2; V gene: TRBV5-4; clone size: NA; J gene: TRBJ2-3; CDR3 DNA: TGTGCCAGCAGCTTGGCGGCTAGCGGGAGGCCCACAGATACGCAGTATTTT; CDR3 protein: CASSLAASGRPTDTQYF
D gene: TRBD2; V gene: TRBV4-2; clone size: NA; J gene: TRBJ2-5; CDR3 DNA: TGTGCCAGCAGCCCTGTGGCCGGGGGGGCCTCAGAGACCCAGTACTTC; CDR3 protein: CASSPVAGGASETQYF
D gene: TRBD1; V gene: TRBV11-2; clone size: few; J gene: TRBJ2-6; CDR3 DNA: TGTGCCAGCAGCCCCGGACAGGGAAGCTCTGGGGCCAACGTCCTGACTTTC; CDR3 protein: CASSPGQGSSGANVLTF
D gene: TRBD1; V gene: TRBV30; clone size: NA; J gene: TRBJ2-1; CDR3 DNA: TGTGCCTGGAACGAGGGGGCAGCCAATGAGCAGTTCTTC; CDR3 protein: CAWNEGAANEQFF
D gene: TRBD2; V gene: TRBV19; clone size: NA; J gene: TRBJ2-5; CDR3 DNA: TGTGCCAGTAGTCCCGGGACTAGCGGGGGGCCCCCGGGGACCCAGTACTTC; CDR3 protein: CASSPGTSGGPPGTQYF
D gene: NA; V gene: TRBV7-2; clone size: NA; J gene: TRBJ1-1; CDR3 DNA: TGTGCCAGCAGCTTAATCGGAGGGGGGGCTGAAGCTTTCTTT; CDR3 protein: CASSLIGGGAEAFF
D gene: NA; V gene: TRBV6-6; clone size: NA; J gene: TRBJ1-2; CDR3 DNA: TGTGCCAGCAGTTGGTACCCCGGAGGGGGCTATGGCTACACCTTC; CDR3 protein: CASSWYPGGGYGYTF
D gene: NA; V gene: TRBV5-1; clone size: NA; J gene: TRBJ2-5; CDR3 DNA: TGCGCCAGCAGCCGAACGCAGGGGTTTGAGACCCAGTACTTC; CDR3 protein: CASSRTQGFETQYF
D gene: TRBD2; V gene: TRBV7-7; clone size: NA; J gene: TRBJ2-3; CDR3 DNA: TGTGCTAGCAGCACGGGACTAGCGGGATCTACGCAGTATTTT; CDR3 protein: CASSTGLAGSTQYF
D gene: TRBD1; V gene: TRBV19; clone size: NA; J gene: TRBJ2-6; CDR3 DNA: TGTGCCAGTAGTATCGAGGGGGCAGGGGCCAACGTCCTGACTTTC; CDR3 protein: CASSIEGAGANVLTF
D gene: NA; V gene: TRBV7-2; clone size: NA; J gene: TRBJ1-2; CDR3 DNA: TGTGCCAGCAGCTTTGAGGGCGTCTTAGGTGGCTACACCTTC; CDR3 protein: CASSFEGVLGGYTF
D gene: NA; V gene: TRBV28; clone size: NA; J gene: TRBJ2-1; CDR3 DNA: TGTGCCAGCAGTTTTCAGGCAGGCTACAATGAGCAGTTCTTC; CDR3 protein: CASSFQAGYNEQFF
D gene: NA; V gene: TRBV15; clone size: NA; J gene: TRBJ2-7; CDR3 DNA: TGTGCCACCAGCTCACTAGTTTACGAGCAGTACTTC; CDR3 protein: CATSSLVYEQYF
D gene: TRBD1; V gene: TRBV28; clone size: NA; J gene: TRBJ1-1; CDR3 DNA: TGTGCCAGCAGTCCTCCGGACAGGGTGAACACTGAAGCTTTCTTT; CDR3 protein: CASSPPDRVNTEAFF
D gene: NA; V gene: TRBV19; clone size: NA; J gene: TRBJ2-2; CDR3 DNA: TGTGCCAGTAGTCCACCGGGTTTGAGGTGGACCGGGGAGCTGTTTTTT; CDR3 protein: CASSPPGLRWTGELFF
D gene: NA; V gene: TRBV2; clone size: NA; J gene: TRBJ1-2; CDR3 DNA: TGTGCCAGCAATAGTGACTATGGCTACACCTTC; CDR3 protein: CASNSDYGYTF
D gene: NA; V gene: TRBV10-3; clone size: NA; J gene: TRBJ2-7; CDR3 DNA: TGTGCCATCAGTGAGTCCATTCGATGGTACTTC; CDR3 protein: CAISESIRWYF
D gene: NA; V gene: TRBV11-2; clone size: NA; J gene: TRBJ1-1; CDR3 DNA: TGTGCCAGCAGCTTTACGGGACCAATGAACACTGAAGCTTTCTTT; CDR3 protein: CASSFTGPMNTEAFF
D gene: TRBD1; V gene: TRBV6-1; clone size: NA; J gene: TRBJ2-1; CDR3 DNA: TGTGCCAGCAGTGTCCAGACAGGGTATGCCTACAATGAGCAGTTCTTC; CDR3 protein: CASSVQTGYAYNEQFF
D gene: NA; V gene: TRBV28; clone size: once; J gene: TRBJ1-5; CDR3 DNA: TGTGCCAGCAGGGGGGGCCAGGGGAGCAATCAGCCCCAGCATTTT; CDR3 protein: CASRGGQGSNQPQHF
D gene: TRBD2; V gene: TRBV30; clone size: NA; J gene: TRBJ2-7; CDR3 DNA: TGTGCCTGGAGTGTAGGTGCTAGCGGGAGTCCGGACGAGCAGTACTTC; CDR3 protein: CAWSVGASGSPDEQYF
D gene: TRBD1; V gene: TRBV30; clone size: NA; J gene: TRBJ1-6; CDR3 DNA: TGTGCCTGGAGCGTCCGCGGGACAGGAAAAGAGCGGACTAATTCACCCCTCCACTTT; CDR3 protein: CAWSVRGTGKERTNSPLHF
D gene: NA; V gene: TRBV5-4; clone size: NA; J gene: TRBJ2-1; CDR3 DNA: TGTGCCATTAAGAAACAGCGTTCCACCTACAATGAGCAGTTCTTC; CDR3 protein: CAIKKQRSTYNEQFF
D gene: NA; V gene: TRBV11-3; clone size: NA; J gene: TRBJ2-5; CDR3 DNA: TGTGCCAGCAGCTTACCCGGTACGGGGTACCAAGAGACCCAGTACTTC; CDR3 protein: CASSLPGTGYQETQYF
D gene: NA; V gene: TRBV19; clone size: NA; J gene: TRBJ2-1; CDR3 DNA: TGTGCCAGTACTACCCGACTTTACAATGAGCAGTTCTTC; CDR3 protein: CASTTRLYNEQFF
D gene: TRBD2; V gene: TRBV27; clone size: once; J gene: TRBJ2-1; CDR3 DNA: TGTGCCAGCACCGCCCGACTAGCGGGGGGGCCTTACAATGAGCAGTTCTTC; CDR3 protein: CASTARLAGGPYNEQFF
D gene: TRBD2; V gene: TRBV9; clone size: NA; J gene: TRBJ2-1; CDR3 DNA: TGTGCCAGCAGCGTAAGGACTAGCGGGATCTACAATGAGCAGTTCTTC; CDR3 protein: CASSVRTSGIYNEQFF
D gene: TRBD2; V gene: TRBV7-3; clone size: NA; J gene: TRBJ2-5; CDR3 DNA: TGTGCCAGCAGCTTATACCTAGCGGGGGTTGAGACCCAGTACTTC; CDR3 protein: CASSLYLAGVETQYF
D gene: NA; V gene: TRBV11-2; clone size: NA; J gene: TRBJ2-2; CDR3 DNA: TGTGCCAGCAGCCAGTGGACATGGACCGGGGAGCTGTTTTTT; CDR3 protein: CASSQWTWTGELFF
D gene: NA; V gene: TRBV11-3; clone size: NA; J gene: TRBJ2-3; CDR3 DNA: TGTGCCAGCAGCGAGGACACACAAGGAAAAGATACGCAGTATTTT; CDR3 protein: CASSEDTQGKDTQYF
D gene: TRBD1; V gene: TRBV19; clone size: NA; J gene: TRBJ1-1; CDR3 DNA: TGTGCCAGTAGTTATCGGGACAGGGACACTGAAGCTTTCTTT; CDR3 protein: CASSYRDRDTEAFF
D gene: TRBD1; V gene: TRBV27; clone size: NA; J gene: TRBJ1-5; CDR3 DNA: TGTGCCAGCAGTTTCATGGGGACAGGCCGCAATCAGCCCCAGCATTTT; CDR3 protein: CASSFMGTGRNQPQHF
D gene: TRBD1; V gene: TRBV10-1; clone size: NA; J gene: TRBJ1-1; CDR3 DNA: TGCGCCAGCAGTCCCGGGACAGGTAACACTGAAGCTTTCTTT; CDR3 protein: CASSPGTGNTEAFF
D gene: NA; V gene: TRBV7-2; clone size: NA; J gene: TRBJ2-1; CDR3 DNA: TGTGCCAGCAGCCGTAGCGGTTTTAACTCCTACAATGAGCAGTTCTTC; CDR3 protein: CASSRSGFNSYNEQFF
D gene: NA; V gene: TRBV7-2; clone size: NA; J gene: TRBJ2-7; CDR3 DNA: TGTGCCAGCAGCTTGGGGCGGGAATCGTACGAGCAGTACTTC; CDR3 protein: CASSLGRESYEQYF
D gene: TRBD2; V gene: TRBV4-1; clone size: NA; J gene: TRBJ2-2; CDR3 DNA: TGCGCCAGCAGCCAAGAGCTGATACTAGCGGGGGGGTACACCGGGGAGCTGTTTTTT; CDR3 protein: CASSQELILAGGYTGELFF
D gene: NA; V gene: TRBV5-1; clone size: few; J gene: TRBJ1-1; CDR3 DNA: TGCGCCAGCAGCTCCGGGAACACTGAAGCTTTCTTT; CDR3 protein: CASSSGNTEAFF
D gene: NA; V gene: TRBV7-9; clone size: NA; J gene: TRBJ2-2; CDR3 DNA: TGTGCCAGCAGCTCAAACACCGGGGAGCTGTTTTTT; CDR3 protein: CASSSNTGELFF
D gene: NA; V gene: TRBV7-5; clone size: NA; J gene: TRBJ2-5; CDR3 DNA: TGTGCCAGAAGGCTTGGGACAGGGATTCAGGAGACCCAGTACTTC; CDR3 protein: CARRLGTGIQETQYF
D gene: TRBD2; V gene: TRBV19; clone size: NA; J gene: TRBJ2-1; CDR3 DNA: TGTGCCAGTAGTACTAGCGGGAGGGCCTACAATGAGCAGTTCTTC; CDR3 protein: CASSTSGRAYNEQFF